This entry describes one T cell receptor beta chain. The V gene end was trimmed by 0 bases and the J gene end by 6 bases; junction bases not matched to a gene: 7. Germline V gene sequence: CDR1 SGDLS, CDR2 YYNGEE. The CDR3 runs 16 residues. Sequenced by immunoSEQ multiplex PCR; TCRdb stores in-frame clones only, minus some. Of about 84,000 clones in the sample, around 88% were seen once. The data originate from a study of blood T cell repertoires in COVID-19. The receptor comes from an elderly man with active or convalescent COVID-19. Sequencing was performed on peripheral blood. The J gene is TRBJ2-2, the V gene TRBV9, with 8 bases identical to TRBD2. Written as DNA, the CDR3 is TGTGCCAGCAGCGTAGTCGGGAGCGGGAGCCCCGGGGAGCTGTTTTTT. It specifies CASSVVGSGSPGELFF.